A selection of T cell receptor beta chains follows, all from one sample in a study of blood T cell repertoires in COVID-19. Produced via immunoSEQ multiplex PCR; TCRdb's table is partial and in-frame only. This table holds roughly 200,000 clones, roughly 89% found once. The sample comprised PBMCs or T cells enriched from blood (not recorded which). The source is a woman aged 40 to 50 with acute COVID-19. Both conserved end residues are part of each CDR3. A D gene is named only where the DNA matches it firmly. The size of a clone is reported for some rows only, either as once, few or many, or as a class for expanded clones.

J gene	clone size	V gene	D gene	CDR3 protein	CDR3 DNA
TRBJ1-4	.	TRBV5-6	TRBD1	CASSSGTGNEKLFF	TGTGCCAGCAGTTCCGGGACAGGGAATGAAAAACTGTTTTTT
TRBJ2-1	.	TRBV11-2	.	CASSFAVGEQFF	TGTGCCAGCAGCTTCGCGGTGGGTGAGCAGTTCTTC
TRBJ2-3	.	TRBV4-1	.	CASSPFPPGTQYF	TGCGCCAGCAGTCCCTTCCCCCCGGGTACGCAGTATTTT
TRBJ2-1	.	TRBV27	TRBD2	CASSKLAGGAYNEQFF	TGTGCCAGCAGTAAACTAGCGGGAGGGGCGTACAATGAGCAGTTCTTC
TRBJ1-2	.	TRBV4-2	.	CASSPFSPGWTSYGYTF	TGTGCCAGCAGCCCGTTCAGTCCTGGCTGGACTTCCTATGGCTACACCTTC
TRBJ1-5	.	TRBV5-5	.	CASSYRDGNQPQHF	TGTGCCAGCAGCTACAGGGATGGCAATCAGCCCCAGCATTTT
TRBJ2-7	.	TRBV30	.	CAWSVPRPKFSYEQYF	TGTGCCTGGAGTGTACCGCGGCCAAAGTTCTCCTACGAGCAGTACTTC
TRBJ2-7	many	TRBV2	TRBD1	CASSKTGTLYEQYF	TGTGCCAGCAGTAAGACAGGGACCCTCTACGAGCAGTACTTC
TRBJ2-1	.	TRBV7-2	.	CASSLYGGHSEQFF	TGTGCCAGCAGCTTATATGGAGGGCACAGTGAGCAGTTCTTC
TRBJ1-1	once	TRBV28	.	CASSLGGFTEAFF	TGTGCCAGCAGTTTGGGGGGGTTCACTGAAGCTTTCTTT
TRBJ1-1	.	TRBV27	TRBD1	CASTYRGRAFF	TGTGCCAGCACTTACAGGGGGCGGGCTTTCTTT
TRBJ1-3	.	TRBV19	.	CASTGNRDNPYSGNTIYF	TGTGCCAGTACCGGGAACAGGGACAACCCTTACTCTGGAAACACCATATATTTT
TRBJ2-7	.	TRBV23-1	.	CASSRCWAALYEQYF	TGCGCCAGCAGTCGTTGCTGGGCCGCCTTATACGAGCAGTACTTC
TRBJ1-2	.	TRBV6-1	.	CASSEGGNYGYTF	TGTGCCAGCAGTGAAGGGGGCAACTATGGCTACACCTTC
TRBJ2-2	once	TRBV30	.	CAWHDNHRVAGELFF	TGTGCCTGGCATGACAACCACAGGGTGGCCGGGGAGCTGTTTTTT
TRBJ2-3	once	TRBV18	.	CASSLTGRDTQYF	TGTGCCAGCTCCCTAACGGGGAGAGATACGCAGTATTTT
TRBJ2-1	.	TRBV4-1	.	CASSQVNSNNEQFF	TGCGCCAGCAGCCAAGTGAATAGCAACAATGAGCAGTTCTTC
TRBJ2-5	once	TRBV18	.	CASSPAGLEARETQYF	TGTGCCAGCTCACCGGCAGGACTTGAAGCCCGTGAGACCCAGTACTTC
TRBJ2-2	.	TRBV7-2	TRBD1	CASSLNRGITGELFF	TGTGCCAGCAGCTTAAACAGGGGTATCACCGGGGAGCTGTTTTTT
TRBJ1-6	.	TRBV28	TRBD1	CASRDSTGGINSPLHF	TGTGCCAGCAGAGACTCCACAGGGGGCATTAATTCACCCCTCCACTTT
TRBJ2-7	.	TRBV19	TRBD1	CATAAGTGDLLEQYF	TGTGCCACCGCAGCCGGGACAGGTGACCTACTAGAGCAGTACTTC
TRBJ2-1	.	TRBV29-1	TRBD1	CSVGDRASSYNEQFF	TGCAGCGTTGGTGACAGGGCAAGCTCCTACAATGAGCAGTTCTTC
TRBJ2-3	.	TRBV5-6	.	CASNLRGATDTQYF	TGTGCCAGCAACCTTCGCGGGGCCACAGATACGCAGTATTTT
TRBJ1-1	.	TRBV19	.	CASGQTLGEAFF	TGTGCCAGCGGACAGACTCTTGGGGAAGCTTTCTTT
TRBJ2-1	.	TRBV28	TRBD2	CASSQTSGAYNEQFF	TGTGCCAGCAGTCAAACTAGCGGAGCCTACAATGAGCAGTTCTTC
TRBJ2-2	.	TRBV15	.	CATAPFRGGELFF	TGTGCCACCGCACCATTCAGAGGCGGGGAGCTGTTTTTT
TRBJ1-3	once	TRBV7-8	.	CASSSLTASSGNTIYF	TGTGCCAGCAGCTCATTGACAGCTAGCTCTGGAAACACCATATATTTT
TRBJ2-2	once	TRBV7-2	TRBD2	CASSTGLAGDLMYTGELFF	TGTGCCAGCAGCACGGGACTAGCGGGAGATTTGATGTACACCGGGGAGCTGTTTTTT
TRBJ2-3	.	TRBV13	.	CASSLRAGIDTQYF	TGTGCCAGCAGCTTACGGGCAGGGATAGATACGCAGTATTTT
TRBJ2-5	.	TRBV28	.	CASSFTGQETQYF	TGTGCCAGCAGTTTTACAGGACAAGAGACCCAGTACTTC
TRBJ2-5	.	TRBV7-3	TRBD2	CASSLGGREETQYF	TGTGCCAGCAGCTTGGGTGGGAGGGAAGAGACCCAGTACTTC
TRBJ2-3	.	TRBV7-8	TRBD2	CASSSLEAGGRADTQYF	TGTGCCAGCAGCTCCCTCGAGGCGGGAGGGCGTGCAGATACGCAGTATTTT
TRBJ2-5	.	TRBV6-2/TRBV6-3	.	CASSYLRTGSPETQYF	TGTGCCAGCAGTTACTTGAGGACGGGGTCCCCAGAGACCCAGTACTTC
TRBJ2-7	.	TRBV30	.	CAWSDLEEQYF	TGTGCCTGGAGCGACCTGGAGGAGCAGTACTTC
TRBJ2-7	.	TRBV7-7	.	CASSLVGQQNLSPYEQYF	TGTGCTAGCAGCTTAGTCGGTCAACAGAATCTGAGCCCCTACGAGCAGTACTTC
TRBJ1-6	once	TRBV11-2	TRBD1	CASSLNPGTGVYNSPLHF	TGTGCCAGCAGCCTTAACCCCGGGACAGGGGTTTATAATTCACCCCTCCACTTT
TRBJ1-1	few	TRBV19	.	CASSIKTSGGAFF	TGTGCCAGTAGTATCAAGACCTCGGGGGGAGCTTTCTTT
TRBJ1-4	.	TRBV28	.	CASSLSQQGVREKLFF	TGTGCCAGCAGTTTATCCCAACAGGGAGTGAGAGAAAAACTGTTTTTT
TRBJ1-5	.	TRBV28	TRBD1	CASSLGQSNQPQHF	TGTGCCAGCAGTCTGGGACAGAGCAATCAGCCCCAGCATTTT
TRBJ2-2	.	TRBV4-3	.	CASSPGGSGTGELFF	TGCGCCAGCAGCCCCGGTGGGAGTGGGACCGGGGAGCTGTTTTTT
TRBJ2-3	.	TRBV7-2	.	CASSSEGTIDTQYF	TGTGCCAGCAGCTCCGAAGGAACTATAGATACGCAGTATTTT
TRBJ2-7	.	TRBV4-1	.	CASSHGRGAYEQYF	TGCGCCAGCAGCCACGGCAGGGGGGCCTACGAGCAGTACTTC
TRBJ2-3	.	TRBV30	.	CAWSPRSGRTDTQYF	TGTGCCTGGAGTCCCCGCAGCGGACGCACAGATACGCAGTATTTT
TRBJ1-1	.	TRBV27	TRBD1	CASRRGGGQPDEAFF	TGTGCCAGCAGAAGGGGTGGGGGACAGCCCGATGAAGCTTTCTTT